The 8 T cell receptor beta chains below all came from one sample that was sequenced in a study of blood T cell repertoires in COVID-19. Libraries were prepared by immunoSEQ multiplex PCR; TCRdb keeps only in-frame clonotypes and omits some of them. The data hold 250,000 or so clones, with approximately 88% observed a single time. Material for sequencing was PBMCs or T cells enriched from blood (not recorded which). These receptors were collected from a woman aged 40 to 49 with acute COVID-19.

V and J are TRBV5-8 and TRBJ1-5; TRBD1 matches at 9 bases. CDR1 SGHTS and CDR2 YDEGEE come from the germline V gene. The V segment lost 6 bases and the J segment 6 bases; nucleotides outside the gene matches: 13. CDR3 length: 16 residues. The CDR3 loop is CASNGGGTGPFQPQHF. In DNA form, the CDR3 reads TGTGCCAGCAACGGGGGCGGGACAGGGCCCTTTCAGCCCCAGCATTTT.

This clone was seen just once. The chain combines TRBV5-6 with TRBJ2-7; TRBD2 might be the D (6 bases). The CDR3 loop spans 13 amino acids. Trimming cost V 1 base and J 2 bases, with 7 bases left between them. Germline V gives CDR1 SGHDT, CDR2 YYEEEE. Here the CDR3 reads CASSLRGTYEQYF. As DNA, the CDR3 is TGTGCCAGCAGCTTGCGGGGGACCTACGAGCAGTACTTC.

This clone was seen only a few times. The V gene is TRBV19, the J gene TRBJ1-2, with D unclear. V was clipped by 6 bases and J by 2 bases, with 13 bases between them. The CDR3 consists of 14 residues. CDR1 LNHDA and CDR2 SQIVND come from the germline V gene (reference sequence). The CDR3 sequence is CASSPLGRNYGYTF. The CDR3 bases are TGTGCCAGTAGCCCCTTGGGCAGGAACTATGGCTACACCTTC.

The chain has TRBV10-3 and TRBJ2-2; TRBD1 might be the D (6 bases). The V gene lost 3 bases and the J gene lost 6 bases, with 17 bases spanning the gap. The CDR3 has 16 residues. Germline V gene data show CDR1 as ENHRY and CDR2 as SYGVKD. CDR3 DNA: TGTGCCATCAGTGATTACGGACAGACAGCCGCCGGGGAGCTGTTTTTT. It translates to CAISDYGQTAAGELFF.

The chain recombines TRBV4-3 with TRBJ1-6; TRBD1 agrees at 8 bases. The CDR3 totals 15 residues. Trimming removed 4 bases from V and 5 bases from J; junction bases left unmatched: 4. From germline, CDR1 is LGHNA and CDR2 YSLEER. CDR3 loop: CASSRGQGNNSPLHF. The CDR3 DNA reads TGCGCCAGCAGCCGAGGACAGGGAAATAATTCACCCCTCCACTTT.

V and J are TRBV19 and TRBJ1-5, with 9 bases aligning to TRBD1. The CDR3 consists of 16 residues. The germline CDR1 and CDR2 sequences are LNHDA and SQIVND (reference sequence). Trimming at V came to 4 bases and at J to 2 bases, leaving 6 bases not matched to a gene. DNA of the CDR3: TGTGCCAGTAGTACCACAGGGGGCCAAGGCAATCAGCCCCAGCATTTT. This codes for CASSTTGGQGNQPQHF.

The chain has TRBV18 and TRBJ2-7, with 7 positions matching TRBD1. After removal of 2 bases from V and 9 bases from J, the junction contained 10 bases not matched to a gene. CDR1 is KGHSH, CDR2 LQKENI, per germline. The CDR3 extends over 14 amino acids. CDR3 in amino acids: CASSPSGQVKGQYF. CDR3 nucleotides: TGTGCCAGCTCACCATCCGGACAGGTAAAAGGGCAGTACTTC.

The CDR3 nucleotides are TGTGCCAGCAGCTTCGACAGGGGGCCTGGCTACACCTTC. It is translated as CASSFDRGPGYTF. The rearrangement uses TRBV13 and TRBJ1-2, with TRBD1 matching 10 bases. Germline V gene sequence: CDR1 PRHDT, CDR2 FYEKMQ (reference sequence). After removal of 3 bases from V and 7 bases from J, the junction contained 2 bases not matched to a gene. This CDR3 spans 13 amino acids. The full variable domain, its missing parts supplied by reference TRBV13 and TRBJ1-2, is AAGVIQSPRHLIKEKRETATLKCYPIPRHDTVYWYQQGPGQDPQFLISFYEKMQSDKGSIPDRFSAQQFSDYHSELNMSSLELGDSALYFCASSFDRGPGYTFGSGTRLTVV.